This T cell receptor beta chain was documented in a study of T cells in women clearing cervical HPV infection. About the research overall: Cases' blood sampling followed lesion detection by median approximately 140 days (90 to 200).

All participants had a single incident cervical HPV16 infection, and prevalent HPV16 infections were excluded. The repertoire was sequenced with immunoSEQ multiplex PCR; TCRdb's copy has only in-frame clones and lacks some. The specimen's table records roughly 37,000 clones. Comment on this clone: Its antigen is not identified. The CDR3 end is not reached by the read, which stops 3 residues before it; the germline J gene fills it in.

Germline-derived CDR1 and CDR2 are SNHLY and FYNNEI. The CDR3 extends over 14 amino acids. The V gene end was trimmed by 8 bases and the J gene end by 9 bases; junction bases not matched to a gene: 10. Study-wide results and limits: Richness plus V gene abundances separated cases from controls with AUC approximately 0.78.

The V and J genes are TRBV2 and TRBJ2-1; 10 nucleotides align to TRBD1. This TCR was sampled from a woman between 18 and 69 years old with a cervical HPV16 infection that either progressed to CIN3+ or cleared (not recorded which). Sequencing used blood buffy coat. The covered CDR3 bases are TGTGCCAGCCTAAGGGACAGGGGAAACGGTGAG. Residues: CASLRDRGNGE. The entire CDR3 protein is CASLRDRGNGEQFF.